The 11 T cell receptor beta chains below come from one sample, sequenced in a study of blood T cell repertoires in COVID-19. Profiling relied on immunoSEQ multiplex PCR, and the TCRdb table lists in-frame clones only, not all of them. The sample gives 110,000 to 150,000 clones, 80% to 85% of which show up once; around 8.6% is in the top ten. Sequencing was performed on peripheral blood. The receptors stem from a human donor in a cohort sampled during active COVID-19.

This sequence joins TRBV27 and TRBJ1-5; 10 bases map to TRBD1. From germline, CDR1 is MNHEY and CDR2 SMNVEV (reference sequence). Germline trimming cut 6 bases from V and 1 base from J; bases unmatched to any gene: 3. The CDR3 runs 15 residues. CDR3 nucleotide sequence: TGTGCCAGCAGCCGGACAGGGGGGAGCAATCAGCCCCAGCATTTT. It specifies CASSRTGGSNQPQHF.

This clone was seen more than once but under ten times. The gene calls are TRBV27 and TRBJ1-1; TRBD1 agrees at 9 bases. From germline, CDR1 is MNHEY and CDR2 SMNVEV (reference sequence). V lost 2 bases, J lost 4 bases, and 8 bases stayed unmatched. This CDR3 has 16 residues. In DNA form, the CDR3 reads TGTGCCAGCAGTTTAAGGGTGGGGACAGGGAGCACTGAAGCTTTCTTT. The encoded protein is CASSLRVGTGSTEAFF.

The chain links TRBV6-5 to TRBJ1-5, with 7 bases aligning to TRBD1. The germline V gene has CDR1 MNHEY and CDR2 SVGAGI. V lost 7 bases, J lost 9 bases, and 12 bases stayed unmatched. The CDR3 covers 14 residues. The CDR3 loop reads CASTSQGPPGPQHF. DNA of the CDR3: TGTGCCAGCACCTCACAGGGGCCCCCAGGGCCCCAGCATTTT.

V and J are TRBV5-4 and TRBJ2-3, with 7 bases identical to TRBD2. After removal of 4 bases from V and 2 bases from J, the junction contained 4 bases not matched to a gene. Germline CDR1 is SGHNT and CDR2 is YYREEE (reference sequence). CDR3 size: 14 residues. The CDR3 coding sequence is TGTGCCAGCAGCACCCGGGACTACACAGATACGCAGTATTTT. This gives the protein CASSTRDYTDTQYF.

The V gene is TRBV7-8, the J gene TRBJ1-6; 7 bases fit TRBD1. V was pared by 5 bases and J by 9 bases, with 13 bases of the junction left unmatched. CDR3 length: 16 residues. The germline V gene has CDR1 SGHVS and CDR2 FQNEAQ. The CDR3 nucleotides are TGTGCCAGCAGCGTAGTGGTTAGAGGGGGCGGTTCACCCCTCCACTTT. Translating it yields CASSVVVRGGGSPLHF. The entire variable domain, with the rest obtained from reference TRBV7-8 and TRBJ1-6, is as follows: GAGVSQSPRYKVAKRGQDVALRCDPISGHVSLFWYQQALGQGPEFLTYFQNEAQLDKSGLPSDRFFAERPEGSVSTLKIQRTQQEDSAVYLCASSVVVRGGGSPLHFGNGTRLTVT.

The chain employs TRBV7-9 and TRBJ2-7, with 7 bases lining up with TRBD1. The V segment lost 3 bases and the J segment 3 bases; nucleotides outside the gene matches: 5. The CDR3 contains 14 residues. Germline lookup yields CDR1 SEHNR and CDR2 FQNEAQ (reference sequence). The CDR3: CASSLGAGGYEQYF. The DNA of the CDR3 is TGTGCCAGCAGCTTGGGGGCAGGGGGCTACGAGCAGTACTTC.

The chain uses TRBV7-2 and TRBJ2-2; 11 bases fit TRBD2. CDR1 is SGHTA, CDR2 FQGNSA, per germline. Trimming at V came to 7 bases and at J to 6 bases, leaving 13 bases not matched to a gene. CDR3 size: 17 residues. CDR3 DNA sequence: TGTGCCAGCACTCCCAGGTCGCTAGCGGGGGGCGCCGGGGAGCTGTTTTTT. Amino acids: CASTPRSLAGGAGELFF.

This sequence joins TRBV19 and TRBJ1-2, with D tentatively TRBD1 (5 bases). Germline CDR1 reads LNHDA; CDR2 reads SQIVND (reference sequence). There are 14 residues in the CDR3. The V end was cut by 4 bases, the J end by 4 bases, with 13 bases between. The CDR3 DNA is TGTGCCAGTAGTACCCCGGCGACAGTCTATGGCTACACCTTC. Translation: CASSTPATVYGYTF.

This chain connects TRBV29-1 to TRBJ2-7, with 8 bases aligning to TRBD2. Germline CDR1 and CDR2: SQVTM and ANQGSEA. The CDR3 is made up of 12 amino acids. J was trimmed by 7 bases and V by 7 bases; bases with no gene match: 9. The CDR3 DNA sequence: TGCAGCGCCCGACGGGGGGGAGGGGAGCAGTACTTC. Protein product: CSARRGGGEQYF.

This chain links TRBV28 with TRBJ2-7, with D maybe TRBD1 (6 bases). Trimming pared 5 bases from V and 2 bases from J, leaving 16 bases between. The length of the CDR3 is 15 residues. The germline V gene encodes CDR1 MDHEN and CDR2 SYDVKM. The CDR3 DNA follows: TGTGCCAGCAGTCCTCAGGGGACAAAAACCTACGAGCAGTACTTC. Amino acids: CASSPQGTKTYEQYF. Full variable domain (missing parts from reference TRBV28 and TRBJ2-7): DVKVTQSSRYLVKRTGEKVFLECVQDMDHENMFWYRQDPGLGLRLIYFSYDVKMKEKGDIPEGYSVSREKKERFSLILESASTNQTSMYLCASSPQGTKTYEQYFGPGTRLTVT.

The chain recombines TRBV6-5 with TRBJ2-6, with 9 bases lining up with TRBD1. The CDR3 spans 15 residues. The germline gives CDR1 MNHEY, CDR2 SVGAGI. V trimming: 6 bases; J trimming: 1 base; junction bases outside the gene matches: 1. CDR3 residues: CASRGTGSGANVLTF. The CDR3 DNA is TGTGCCAGCAGAGGGACAGGGTCTGGGGCCAACGTCCTGACTTTC.